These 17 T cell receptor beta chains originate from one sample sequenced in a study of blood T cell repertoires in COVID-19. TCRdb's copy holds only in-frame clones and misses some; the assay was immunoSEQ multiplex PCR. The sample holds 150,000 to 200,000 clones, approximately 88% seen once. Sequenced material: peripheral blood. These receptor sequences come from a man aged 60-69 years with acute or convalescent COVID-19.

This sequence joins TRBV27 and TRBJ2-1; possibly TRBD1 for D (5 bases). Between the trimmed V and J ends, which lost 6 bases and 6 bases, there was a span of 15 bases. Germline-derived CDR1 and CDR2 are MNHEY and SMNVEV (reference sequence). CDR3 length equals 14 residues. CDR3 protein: CASSPLDSSNEQFF. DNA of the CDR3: TGTGCCAGCAGCCCCCTTGACAGTTCCAATGAGCAGTTCTTC.

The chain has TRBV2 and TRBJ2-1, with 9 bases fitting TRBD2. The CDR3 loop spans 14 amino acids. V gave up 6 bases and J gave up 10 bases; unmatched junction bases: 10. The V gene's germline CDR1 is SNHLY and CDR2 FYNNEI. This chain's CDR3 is CASRIKGLAGEQFF. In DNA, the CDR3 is TGTGCCAGCAGGATAAAGGGACTAGCCGGGGAGCAGTTCTTC.

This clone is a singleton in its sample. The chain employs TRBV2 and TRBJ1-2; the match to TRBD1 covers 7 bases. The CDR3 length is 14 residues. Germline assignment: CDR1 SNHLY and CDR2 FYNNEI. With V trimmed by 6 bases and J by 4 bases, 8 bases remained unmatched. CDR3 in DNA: TGTGCCAGCAGCTCCGACAGGGCGATCTATGGCTACACCTTC. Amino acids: CASSSDRAIYGYTF.

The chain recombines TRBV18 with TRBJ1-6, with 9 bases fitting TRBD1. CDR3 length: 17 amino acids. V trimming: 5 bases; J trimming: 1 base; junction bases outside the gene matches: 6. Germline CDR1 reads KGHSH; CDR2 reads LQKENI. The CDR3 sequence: CASSSTGGGSYNSPLHF. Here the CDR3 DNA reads TGTGCCAGCTCATCGACAGGGGGAGGGTCCTATAATTCACCCCTCCACTTT.

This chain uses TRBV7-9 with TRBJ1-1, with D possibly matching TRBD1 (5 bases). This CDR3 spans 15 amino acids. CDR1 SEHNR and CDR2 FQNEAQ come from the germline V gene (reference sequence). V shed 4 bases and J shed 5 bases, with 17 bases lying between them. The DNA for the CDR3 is TGTGCCAGCAGCTCGATCAGGGCCTTGGGGACTGAAGCTTTCTTT. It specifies CASSSIRALGTEAFF.

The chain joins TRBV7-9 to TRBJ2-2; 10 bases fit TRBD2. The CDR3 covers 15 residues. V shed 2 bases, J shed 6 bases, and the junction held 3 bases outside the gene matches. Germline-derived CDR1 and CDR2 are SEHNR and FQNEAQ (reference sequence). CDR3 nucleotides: TGTGCCAGCAGCTTACTAGCGGGGGTCCCCGGGGAGCTGTTTTTT. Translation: CASSLLAGVPGELFF.

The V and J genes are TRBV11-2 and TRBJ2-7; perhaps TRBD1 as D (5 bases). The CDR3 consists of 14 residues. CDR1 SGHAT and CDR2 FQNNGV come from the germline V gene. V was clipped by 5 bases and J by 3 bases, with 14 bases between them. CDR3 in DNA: TGTGCCAGCAGCACCTTGACAGCTTTCTACGAGCAGTACTTC. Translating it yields CASSTLTAFYEQYF.

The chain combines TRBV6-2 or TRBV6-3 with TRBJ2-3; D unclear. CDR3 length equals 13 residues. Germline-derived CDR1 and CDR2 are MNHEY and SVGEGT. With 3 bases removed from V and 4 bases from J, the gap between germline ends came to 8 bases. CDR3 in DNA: TGTGCCAGCAGTTATGCGGCTTCAGATACGCAGTATTTT. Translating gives CASSYAASDTQYF.

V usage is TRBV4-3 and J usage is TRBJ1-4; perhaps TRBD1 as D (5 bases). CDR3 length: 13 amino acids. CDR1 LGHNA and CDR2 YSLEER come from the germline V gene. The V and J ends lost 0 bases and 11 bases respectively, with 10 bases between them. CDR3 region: CASSQEPGRKLFF. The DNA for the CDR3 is TGCGCCAGCAGCCAAGAACCAGGGAGGAAACTGTTTTTT.

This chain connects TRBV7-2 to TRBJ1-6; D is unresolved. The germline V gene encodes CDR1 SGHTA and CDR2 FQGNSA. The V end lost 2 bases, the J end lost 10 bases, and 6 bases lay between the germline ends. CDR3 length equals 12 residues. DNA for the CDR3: TGTGCCAGCAGCTTATATGGCTCACCCCTCCACTTT. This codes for CASSLYGSPLHF.

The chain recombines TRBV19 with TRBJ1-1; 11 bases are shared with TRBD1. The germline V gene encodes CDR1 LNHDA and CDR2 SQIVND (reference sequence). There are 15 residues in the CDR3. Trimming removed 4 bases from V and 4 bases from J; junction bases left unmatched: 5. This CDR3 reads CASSTGQGGATEAFF. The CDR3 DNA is TGTGCCAGTAGTACGGGACAGGGGGGCGCCACTGAAGCTTTCTTT.

The chain's CDR3 is CASSQDGGGNTEAFF. CDR3 DNA sequence: TGCGCCAGCAGCCAAGATGGAGGAGGGAACACTGAAGCTTTCTTT. This chain joins TRBV4-1 and TRBJ1-1, with D unresolved. The CDR3 runs 15 residues. The germline V and J ends were trimmed by 0 bases and 1 base, with 9 bases remaining between them. CDR1 and CDR2 from the germline V gene are MGHRA and YSYEKL.

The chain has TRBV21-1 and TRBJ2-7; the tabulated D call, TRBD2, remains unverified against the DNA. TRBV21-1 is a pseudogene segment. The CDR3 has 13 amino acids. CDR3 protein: CASSKAVAFGEYF. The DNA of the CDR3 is TGTGCCAGCAGCAAAGCCGTGGCGTTTGGAGAGTACTTC.

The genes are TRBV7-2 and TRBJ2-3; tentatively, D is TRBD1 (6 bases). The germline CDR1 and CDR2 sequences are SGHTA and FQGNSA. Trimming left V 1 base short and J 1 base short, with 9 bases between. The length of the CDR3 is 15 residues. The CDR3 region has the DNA TGTGCCAGCAGCTTAGTAGGGGGAGGCACAGATACGCAGTATTTT. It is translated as CASSLVGGGTDTQYF.

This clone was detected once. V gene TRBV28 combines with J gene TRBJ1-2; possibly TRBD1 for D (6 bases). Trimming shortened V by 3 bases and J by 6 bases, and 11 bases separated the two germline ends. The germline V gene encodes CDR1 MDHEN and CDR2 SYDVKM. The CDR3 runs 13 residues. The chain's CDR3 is CASSFFQGHGYTF. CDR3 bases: TGTGCCAGCAGTTTTTTCCAGGGGCATGGCTACACCTTC.

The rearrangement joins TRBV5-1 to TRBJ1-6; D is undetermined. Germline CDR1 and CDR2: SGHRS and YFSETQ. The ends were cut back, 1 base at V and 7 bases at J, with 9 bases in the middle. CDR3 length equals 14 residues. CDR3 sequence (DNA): TGCGCCAGCAGCTTGACACAGAGCAATTCACCCCTCCACTTT. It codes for CASSLTQSNSPLHF.

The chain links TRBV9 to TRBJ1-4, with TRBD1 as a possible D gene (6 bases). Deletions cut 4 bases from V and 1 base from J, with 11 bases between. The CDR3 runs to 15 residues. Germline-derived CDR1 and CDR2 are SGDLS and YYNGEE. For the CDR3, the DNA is TGTGCCAGCAGCCCTCAGGGGAGAACTAATGAAAAACTGTTTTTT. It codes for CASSPQGRTNEKLFF.